Listed below are T cell receptor beta chains from one sample, sequenced in a study of Graves' ophthalmopathy and Graves' hyperthyroidism. A single record per CDR3 protein comes from TCRdb applying MiXCR to the multiplex PCR reads. The data contain about 400,000 distinct CDR3 sequences, approximately 15% of them singletons. The source material was peripheral blood. The receptors shown here come from a woman aged 18-29 years with stable Graves' hyperthyroidism. Each CDR3 is given with its conserved first and last residue. Each record gives: clone size, D gene, J gene, V gene, CDR3 protein, CDR3 DNA. D genes are given only for firm matches. A row's size may be missing; if present it is once, few, many or a size class.

>.|TRBD2|TRBJ2-5|TRBV11-2
CASSRPSGGALETQYF
TGTGCCAGCAGCCGTCCTAGCGGGGGGGCCCTAGAGACCCAGTACTTC
>many|TRBD1|TRBJ1-2|TRBV6-1
CASSAGGYGYTF
TGTGCCAGCAGCGCAGGGGGCTATGGCTACACCTTC
>many|.|TRBJ1-5|TRBV6-1
CASSDDPSNQPQHF
TGTGCCAGCAGTGACGACCCTAGCAATCAGCCCCAGCATTTT
>many|.|TRBJ1-1|TRBV19
CASSIMGGDTEAFF
TGTGCCAGTAGTATAATGGGGGGGGACACTGAAGCTTTCTTT
>many|TRBD1|TRBJ1-6|TRBV11-3
CASRSGQFDSPLHF
TGTGCCAGCAGGTCGGGACAGTTCGATTCACCCCTCCACTTT
>.|.|TRBJ1-6|TRBV28
CASTSTGLNSPLHF
TGTGCCAGCACCTCAACAGGGTTGAATTCACCCCTCCACTTT
>many|TRBD1|TRBJ2-2|TRBV24-1
CATSDSGQLTGELFF
TGTGCCACCAGTGACTCGGGACAGCTCACCGGGGAGCTGTTTTTT
>many|TRBD1|TRBJ1-1|TRBV5-5
CASSSGTGLGTEAFF
TGTGCCAGCAGCTCCGGGACAGGGTTGGGTACTGAAGCTTTCTTT
>.|TRBD1|TRBJ2-3|TRBV5-1
CASSKGQTLTNTQYF
TGCGCCAGCAGCAAGGGACAGACTCTCACAAATACGCAGTATTTT
>many|.|TRBJ1-5|TRBV24-1
CATSDETGNQPQHF
TGTGCCACCAGTGACGAGACAGGAAATCAGCCCCAGCATTTT
>.|.|TRBJ1-1|TRBV6-1
CASSVTDSGPEAFF
TGTGCCAGCAGTGTAACAGACAGCGGGCCTGAAGCTTTCTTT
>many|.|TRBJ2-7|TRBV11-3
CASSQTNTYEQYF
TGTGCCAGCAGCCAGACAAATACCTACGAGCAGTACTTC
>many|.|TRBJ1-2|TRBV6-1
CASSELKGFYGYTF
TGTGCCAGCAGTGAATTGAAGGGATTTTATGGCTACACCTTC
>few|.|TRBJ2-7|TRBV7-9
CASSLSEIEQYF
TGTGCCAGCAGCCTCTCTGAGATCGAGCAGTACTTC
>many|.|TRBJ2-5|TRBV20-1
CSARSPPKRIERQETQYF
TGCAGTGCTAGATCCCCACCGAAGCGAATTGAGAGGCAAGAGACCCAGTACTTC
>.|.|TRBJ2-2|TRBV3-1
CASREGTGELFF
TGTGCCAGCAGAGAGGGTACCGGGGAGCTGTTTTTT
>many|.|TRBJ1-5|TRBV19
CATRRGDQPQHF
TGTGCCACCAGGCGGGGGGATCAGCCCCAGCATTTT
>many|TRBD1|TRBJ1-5|TRBV19
CASSVWTGGGNQPQHF
TGTGCCAGTAGTGTCTGGACAGGGGGAGGCAATCAGCCCCAGCATTTT
>many|.|TRBJ2-6|TRBV6-2/TRBV6-3
CASTPLRLWARESGANVLTF
TGTGCCAGCACACCCCTGCGTCTCTGGGCCCGAGAATCTGGGGCCAACGTCCTGACTTTC
>many|TRBD2|TRBJ2-2|TRBV11-3
CASTLSGTNTGELFF
TGTGCCAGCACTTTAAGCGGGACGAACACCGGGGAGCTGTTTTTT
>many|TRBD1|TRBJ1-2|TRBV27
CASSFRGISGYTF
TGTGCCAGCAGTTTCAGGGGGATTTCTGGCTACACCTTC
>many|TRBD1|TRBJ1-1|TRBV12-3/TRBV12-4
CASTWTGGTEAFF
TGTGCCAGCACCTGGACAGGGGGTACTGAAGCTTTCTTT
>.|.|TRBJ1-1|TRBV11-1
CASSPPLIGDRSNTEVFF
TGTGCCAGCAGCCCACCTCTGATCGGAGATCGAAGCAACACTGAAGTTTTCTTT
>many|TRBD1|TRBJ1-5|TRBV5-1
CASSPGTGINQPQHF
TGCGCCAGCAGCCCAGGGACAGGGATAAATCAGCCCCAGCATTTT
>many|.|TRBJ2-2|TRBV11-2
CASSLEGAANTGELFF
TGTGCCAGCAGCTTAGAAGGGGCGGCGAACACCGGGGAGCTGTTTTTT
>many|TRBD2|TRBJ2-7|TRBV20-1
CSARDRLAGVSYEQYF
TGCAGTGCTAGAGATAGGCTAGCGGGGGTTTCCTACGAGCAGTACTTC
>.|.|TRBJ2-7|TRBV28
CASSLGIYSYEQYF
TGTGCCAGCAGTTTAGGTATATACAGCTACGAGCAGTACTTC
>many|.|TRBJ2-4|TRBV12-3/TRBV12-4
CASSFWLAKDIQYF
TGTGCCAGCAGTTTTTGGCTAGCCAAAGACATTCAGTACTTC
>many|.|TRBJ2-2|TRBV12-3/TRBV12-4
CASSPAWDTGELFF
TGTGCCAGCAGTCCCGCTTGGGACACCGGGGAGCTGTTTTTT
>.|.|TRBJ2-5|TRBV11-1
CASSSDSWETQYF
TGTGCCAGCAGCTCGGACAGTTGGGAGACCCAGTACTTC
>.|TRBD2|TRBJ2-7|TRBV27
CASSLAGLALYEQYF
TGTGCCAGCAGTTTAGCGGGACTAGCGTTATACGAGCAGTACTTC
>.|.|TRBJ2-7|TRBV28
CASSPSRRANEQYF
TGTGCCAGCAGTCCGTCCCGCCGGGCCAACGAGCAGTACTTC
>many|TRBD1|TRBJ1-1|TRBV12-3/TRBV12-4
CASSSPYGTAEAFF
TGTGCCAGCAGTTCGCCATACGGGACAGCTGAAGCTTTCTTT
>many|.|TRBJ2-5|TRBV6-4
CASSYNNRQETQYF
TGTGCCAGCAGTTATAACAATAGGCAAGAGACCCAGTACTTC
>many|.|TRBJ1-2|TRBV6-2/TRBV6-3
CASSLGYGYTF
TGTGCCAGCAGTTTGGGTTATGGCTACACCTTC
>many|TRBD1|TRBJ1-1|TRBV5-1
CASSLGQGWDTEAFF
TGCGCCAGCAGCTTGGGACAGGGGTGGGACACTGAAGCTTTCTTT
>many|.|TRBJ1-5|TRBV6-1
CASSELQGYRQPQHF
TGTGCCAGCAGTGAATTACAGGGATACCGTCAGCCCCAGCATTTT
>many|.|TRBJ1-6|TRBV12-3/TRBV12-4
CASSLGWAPSPLHF
TGTGCCAGCAGTTTAGGGTGGGCCCCCTCACCCCTCCACTTT
>many|TRBD1|TRBJ1-2|TRBV7-3
CASSLIGGPLNVRGYTF
TGTGCCAGCAGCTTAATAGGGGGCCCCTTGAATGTACGTGGCTACACCTTC
>.|.|TRBJ2-7|TRBV20-1
CSARDRTGIQYF
TGCAGTGCTAGAGACCGAACCGGGATACAGTACTTC
>.|TRBD1|TRBJ1-1|TRBV12-3/TRBV12-4
CASSTGTGRTEAFF
TGTGCCAGCAGTACCGGGACAGGGAGAACTGAAGCTTTCTTT
>few|.|TRBJ1-2|TRBV30
CAWVSDGYTF
TGTGCCTGGGTTTCCGATGGCTACACCTTC
>many|.|TRBJ1-6|TRBV20-1
CSVSATGQHNSPLHF
TGCAGTGTTTCAGCGACGGGACAACATAATTCACCCCTCCACTTT